One and the same sample provided the 20 T cell receptor beta chains below, sequenced in a study of blood T cells in healthy people across ages. A J-beta primer mix and a sample-barcoded 5' primer were used in a second PCR of about 7 to 12 cycles. TCRdb passed the 5' RACE reads through MiXCR, listing each CDR3 protein once. The sample lists 1.5 million to 2 million distinct CDR3 sequences, around half occurring once. The sequenced material came from blood. All receptors come from a woman aged 40 to 55 in good health.

The chain employs TRBV12-3 or TRBV12-4 and TRBJ2-6; no firm D call. Trimming stripped 3 bases from V and 1 base from J, with 13 bases between. The CDR3 is made up of 17 amino acids. The CDR3 DNA follows: TGTGCCAGCAGTTTTTCCGGCCGGAGATCTGGGGCCAACGTCCTGACTTTC. This gives the protein CASSFSGRRSGANVLTF.

This clonotype has just a few counts. This sequence joins TRBV18 and TRBJ2-3; possibly TRBD2 for D (6 bases). Looked up from germline, CDR1 is KGHSH and CDR2 is LQKENI. Trimming cost V 0 bases and J 3 bases, with 13 bases left between them. CDR3 length: 16 residues. The CDR3: CASSPPWDSTTDTQYF. In nucleotides, the CDR3 is TGTGCCAGCTCACCACCGTGGGACTCAACAACAGATACGCAGTATTTT.

Concerning this clonotype itself: Germline and junction disagree at one end, which may indicate a read error. J is TRBJ2-5 and V is TRBV3-1; no definite D call. Germline V CDR1 and CDR2: LGHDT, YNNKEL (reference sequence). The CDR3 contains 17 residues. CDR3 DNA: TGTGCCAGCAGCAAAGAAGTCCCAGGAAAACTCGGAGAGACCCAGTACTTC. Translating it yields CASSKEVPGKLGETQYF.

This clonotype was seen more than once but under ten times. V and J are TRBV6-5 and TRBJ1-2; 10 bases agree with TRBD1. V lost 0 bases to trimming and J lost 6 bases; unmatched junction nucleotides: 4. Germline V gene lookup returns CDR1 MNHEY and CDR2 SVGAGI. This CDR3 has 15 residues. The CDR3 region has the DNA TGTGCCAGCAGTTACTCGAGCGGGACAGGGGATGGCTACACCTTC. Translation gives CASSYSSGTGDGYTF.

The V and J genes are TRBV20-1 and TRBJ1-2; 7 bases match TRBD1. The J segment lost 5 bases and the V segment lost 5 bases, leaving 5 bases of the junction unmatched. The length of the CDR3 is 12 residues. CDR1 is DFQATT, CDR2 SNEGSKA, per germline (reference sequence). The CDR3 DNA reads TGCAGTGCTCACCCGGGACAGTATGGCTACACCTTC. Amino acids: CSAHPGQYGYTF.

The CDR3 sequence is CASSLAPRGGNTGELFF. The CDR3 nucleotides read TGTGCCAGCAGCTTAGCGCCGAGGGGGGGTAACACCGGGGAGCTGTTTTTT. The chain links TRBV7-8 to TRBJ2-2; D possibly corresponds to TRBD2 (7 bases). The germline V gene has CDR1 SGHVS and CDR2 FQNEAQ. The CDR3 totals 17 residues. The V end was cut by 0 bases, the J end by 2 bases, with 13 bases between.

This clonotype was seen more than once but under ten times. The chain couples TRBV12-3 or TRBV12-4 to TRBJ2-5, with 7 bases lining up with TRBD1. V lost 3 bases and J lost 5; bases outside the gene matches: 12. CDR3 size: 16 residues. The DNA for the CDR3 is TGTGCCAGCAGTTTCTCGACAGGGATCAGTGGGGAGACCCAGTACTTC. Translated: CASSFSTGISGETQYF.

The gene calls are TRBV4-3 and TRBJ2-7, with D possibly being TRBD1 (5 bases). The DNA end is more similar to TRBJ2-5, so the J call may be wrong. Germline CDR1 is LGHNA and CDR2 is YSLEER. The CDR3 runs 15 residues. Written as DNA, the CDR3 is TGCGCCAGCAGCCAAGTAGAGGCAGGGAAAGAGACCCAGTACTTC. Its protein is CASSQVEAGKETQYF.

V and J are TRBV15 and TRBJ2-5; D is unclear. The CDR3 spans 14 residues. Germline V gene data show CDR1 as LNHNV and CDR2 as YYDKDF (reference sequence). Trimming removed 0 bases at V and 2 bases at J, with 7 bases between. The chain's CDR3 is CATSRDTAQETQYF. The CDR3, as DNA: TGTGCCACCAGCAGAGATACAGCACAAGAGACCCAGTACTTC.

The gene calls are TRBV11-2 and TRBJ2-7, with 9 bases aligning to TRBD1. The germline gives CDR1 SGHAT, CDR2 FQNNGV. J gave up 0 bases and V 1 base, and 4 bases lay outside the gene matches. This CDR3 has 16 residues. In DNA, the CDR3 is TGTGCCAGCAGCTTAGGGGACAGGGCACTCTCCTACGAGCAGTACTTC. Translated: CASSLGDRALSYEQYF.

This clonotype appeared a few times. This chain connects TRBV5-1 to TRBJ1-5; TRBD1 matches 8 bases. CDR1 is SGHRS and CDR2 is YFSETQ in the germline V gene. J lost 0 bases, V lost 4 bases, and 3 bases had no gene match. The CDR3 is 15 residues long. DNA for the CDR3: TGCGCCAGCAGCGTAACAGGGGGTAGCAATCAGCCCCAGCATTTT. Its protein product is CASSVTGGSNQPQHF.

This clonotype was seen only a few times. CDR3 loop: CASSLEGKGLYF. Written as DNA, the CDR3 is TGTGCCAGCAGTCTTGAGGGCAAGGGTTTGTACTTC. The V and J genes are TRBV6-2 or TRBV6-3 and TRBJ2-5, with a tentative D call TRBD2 (5 bases). With 5 bases removed from V and 13 bases from J, the gap between germline ends came to 17 bases. Germline CDR1 MNHEY, CDR2 SVGEGT. This CDR3 is built from 12 residues.

The chain combines TRBV20-1 with TRBJ2-1, with 8 bases that match TRBD2. The J call could be wrong; TRBJ2-7 is a better fit for the DNA end. CDR3 length: 15 amino acids. CDR1 DFQATT and CDR2 SNEGSKA come from the germline V gene (reference sequence). The CDR3 protein is CSAPDSGAPYNEQYF. DNA for the CDR3: TGCAGTGCTCCAGATAGCGGGGCCCCCTACAATGAGCAGTACTTC.

The rearrangement links TRBV4-2 to TRBJ1-2; D is uncertain. The CDR3 runs 18 residues. CDR1 and CDR2 (germline): LGHNA, YNFKEQ. V lost 0 bases and J lost 5, with 22 bases in between. As DNA, the CDR3 is TGTGCCAGCAGCCAAGAAGATGGCCCGATGAACCTCCCTTATGGCTACACCTTC. Its translation is CASSQEDGPMNLPYGYTF.

The gene calls are TRBV7-6 and TRBJ1-1; maybe TRBD1 (6 bases). Germline V gene data show CDR1 as SGHVS and CDR2 as FNYEAQ. V lost 5 bases and J lost 4, with 17 bases in between. This CDR3 spans 15 amino acids. DNA for the CDR3: TGTGCCAGCAGCCCAAGCCAGGGGCGGGGCACTGAAGCTTTCTTT. Translating gives CASSPSQGRGTEAFF. The whole variable domain, filled in from reference TRBV7-6 and TRBJ1-1, reads GAGVSQSPRYKVTKRGQDVALRCDPISGHVSLYWYRQALGQGPEFLTYFNYEAQQDKSGLPNDRFSAERPEGSISTLTIQRTEQRDSAMYRCASSPSQGRGTEAFFGQGTRLTVV.

This clonotype was counted between two and nine times. The V gene is TRBV15, the J gene TRBJ1-5; D possibly corresponds to TRBD1 (5 bases). Germline CDR1 and CDR2: LNHNV and YYDKDF (reference sequence). Trimming took off 0 bases at V and 7 bases at J, with 13 bases between the two ends. The CDR3 has 15 residues. CDR3 DNA: TGTGCCACCAGCAGAGATCCGGGGGAAGGGCAGCCCCAGCATTTT. Its protein product is CATSRDPGEGQPQHF.

This clonotype was recorded once. The chain carries TRBV7-8 and TRBJ1-4; D unresolved. The CDR3 covers 17 residues. Germline-derived CDR1 and CDR2 are SGHVS and FQNEAQ. Deletions cut 4 bases from V and 0 bases from J, with 15 bases between. CDR3 in DNA: TGTGCCAGCAGCTCGACTGCCGGTCCCGCAACTAATGAAAAACTGTTTTTT. Residues: CASSSTAGPATNEKLFF.

The V gene is TRBV9, the J gene TRBJ1-2; unclear D gene. Germline CDR1 and CDR2: SGDLS and YYNGEE. The CDR3 is made up of 13 amino acids. V lost 0 bases to trimming and J lost 8 bases, with 11 bases between them. CDR3 sequence: CASSVGPGEGYTF. CDR3 sequence (DNA): TGTGCCAGCAGCGTAGGTCCGGGCGAGGGCTACACCTTC.

The chain recombines TRBV7-2 with TRBJ2-4, with D unclear. The J call may be wrong; the DNA end is better matched by TRBJ2-5. The CDR3 length is 13 residues. Germline V gene sequence: CDR1 SGHTA, CDR2 FQGNSA. The CDR3 loop reads CASSASRVETQYF. CDR3 nucleotides: TGTGCCAGCAGCGCCAGCCGGGTAGAGACCCAGTACTTC.

With respect to this clonotype: This may stem from a read error, because a much larger clone lies one nucleotide away. The rearrangement links TRBV12-3 or TRBV12-4 to TRBJ2-7; D uncertain. This CDR3 is built from 13 residues. The CDR3 here is CASSSHSSYGQYF. In DNA, the CDR3 is TGTGCCAGCAGTTCCCATAGCTCCTACGGGCAGTACTTC.